This T cell receptor (beta chain) was sequenced during a study of blood T cells in healthy people across ages. Study overall: T cells yielded about one barcoded beta molecule per two cells through template switching.

This clonotype was seen only a few times. The antigen is unknown. For the second PCR, which ran for roughly 7 to 11 cycles, a sample-barcoded 5' primer and a J-beta primer mix were used. The template-switch adaptor was a 5' adaptor with 12 random nucleotides. It tagged each cDNA molecule. TCRdb ran MiXCR on the 5' RACE reads and lists one entry per CDR3 protein. The sample holds roughly 1.9 million distinct CDR3 sequences, roughly two fifths seen once. Ranging in age from about 6 to 100, the donors were healthy Caucasian individuals from Russia. The germline V gene has CDR1 SGHRS and CDR2 YFSETQ. V gave up 0 bases and J gave up 7 bases; unmatched junction bases: 4. The CDR3 has 15 residues. Regarding the study as a whole: Aged donors had fewer naive CD4+ cells and lower diversity than long-lived donors.

The source material was blood. The chain links TRBV5-1 to TRBJ1-6; TRBD1 matches 7 bases. The source of this sequence is a human donor in good health. Written as DNA, the CDR3 is TGCGCCAGCAGCTTGGGACAGGGAACAAATTCACCCCTCCACTTT. This encodes CASSLGQGTNSPLHF.